This T cell receptor (beta chain) is from a study of blood T cell repertoires in COVID-19. Germline V lookup: CDR1 SEHNR, CDR2 FQNEAQ (reference sequence). With V trimmed by 5 bases and J by 6 bases, 7 bases remained unmatched. The CDR3 is made up of 14 amino acids. The repertoire was sequenced with immunoSEQ multiplex PCR; TCRdb's copy has only in-frame clones and lacks some. The sample includes around 170,000 clones, around 86% of them seen just once. This TCR was recovered from a woman between 40 and 50 years old with acute or convalescent COVID-19. Sequencing input: peripheral blood. V and J are TRBV7-9 and TRBJ1-5; 7 nucleotides align to TRBD1. The CDR3 loop reads CASSLLGGGQPQHF. DNA for the CDR3: TGTGCCAGCAGCCTTTTAGGGGGCGGTCAGCCCCAGCATTTT.